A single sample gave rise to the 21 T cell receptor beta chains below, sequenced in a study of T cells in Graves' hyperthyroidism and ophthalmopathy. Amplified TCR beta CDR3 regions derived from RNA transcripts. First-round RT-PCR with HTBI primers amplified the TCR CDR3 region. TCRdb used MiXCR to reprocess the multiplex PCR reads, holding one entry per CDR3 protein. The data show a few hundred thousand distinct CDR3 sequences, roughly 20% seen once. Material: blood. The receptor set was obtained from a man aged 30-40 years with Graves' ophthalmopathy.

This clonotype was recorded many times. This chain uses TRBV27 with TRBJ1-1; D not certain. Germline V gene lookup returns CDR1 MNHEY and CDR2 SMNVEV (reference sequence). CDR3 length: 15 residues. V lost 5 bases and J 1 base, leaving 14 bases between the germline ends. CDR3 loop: CASSRDLVGNTEAFF. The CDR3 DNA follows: TGTGCCAGCAGTCGCGATCTGGTAGGGAACACTGAAGCTTTCTTT.

Here the CDR3 reads CASSQSGRLNNEQFF. The CDR3 nucleotides read TGCGCCAGCAGCCAATCTGGCAGGCTGAACAATGAGCAGTTCTTC. The gene calls are TRBV4-1 and TRBJ2-1; D gene uncertain. The V and J ends lost 2 bases and 5 bases respectively, with 13 bases between them. The CDR3 runs to 15 residues. Germline V gene lookup returns CDR1 MGHRA and CDR2 YSYEKL.

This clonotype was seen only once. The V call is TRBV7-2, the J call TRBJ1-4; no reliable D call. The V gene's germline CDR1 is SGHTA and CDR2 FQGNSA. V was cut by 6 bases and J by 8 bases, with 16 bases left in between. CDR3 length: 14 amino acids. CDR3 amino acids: CASSPRGRLEKLFF. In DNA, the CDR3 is TGTGCCAGCAGTCCCCGAGGCAGGTTGGAAAAACTGTTTTTT.

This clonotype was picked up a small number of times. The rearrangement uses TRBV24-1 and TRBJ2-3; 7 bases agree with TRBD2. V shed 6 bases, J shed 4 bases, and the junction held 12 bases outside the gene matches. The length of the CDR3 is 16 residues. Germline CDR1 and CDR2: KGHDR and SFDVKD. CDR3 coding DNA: TGTGCCACCAGTATCCCCCGGGAGGCGGGAGCAGATACGCAGTATTTT. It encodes CATSIPREAGADTQYF.

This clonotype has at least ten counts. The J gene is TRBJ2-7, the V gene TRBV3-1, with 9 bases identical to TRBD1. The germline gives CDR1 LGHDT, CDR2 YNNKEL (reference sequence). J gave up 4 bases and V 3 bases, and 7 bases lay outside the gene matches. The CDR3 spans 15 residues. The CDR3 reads CASSHPTGGTYEQYF. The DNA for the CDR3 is TGTGCCAGCAGCCATCCGACAGGGGGAACATACGAGCAGTACTTC.

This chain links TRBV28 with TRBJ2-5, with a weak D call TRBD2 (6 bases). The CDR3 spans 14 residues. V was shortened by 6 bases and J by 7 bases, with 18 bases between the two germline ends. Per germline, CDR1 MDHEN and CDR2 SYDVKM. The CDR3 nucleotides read TGTGCCAGCAGACACGGGGGTGGCGTAGCGACCCAGTACTTC. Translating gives CASRHGGGVATQYF.

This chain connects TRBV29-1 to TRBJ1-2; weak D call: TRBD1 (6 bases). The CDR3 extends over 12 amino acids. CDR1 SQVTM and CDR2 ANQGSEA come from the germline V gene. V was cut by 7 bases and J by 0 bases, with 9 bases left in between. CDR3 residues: CSERTANYGYTF. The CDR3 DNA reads TGCAGCGAGAGGACAGCTAACTATGGCTACACCTTC.

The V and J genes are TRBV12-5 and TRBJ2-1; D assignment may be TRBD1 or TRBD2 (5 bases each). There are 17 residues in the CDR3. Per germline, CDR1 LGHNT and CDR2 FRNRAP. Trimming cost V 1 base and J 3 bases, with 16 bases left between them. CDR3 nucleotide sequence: TGTGCTAGTGGTTTGGCCACGGGACGTATGATCTACAATGAGCAGTTCTTC. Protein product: CASGLATGRMIYNEQFF.

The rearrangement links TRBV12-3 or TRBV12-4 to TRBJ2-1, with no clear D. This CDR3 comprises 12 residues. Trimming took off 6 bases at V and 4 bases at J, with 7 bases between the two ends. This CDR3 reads CASSQTYNEQFF. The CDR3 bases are TGTGCCAGCAGCCAAACATACAATGAGCAGTTCTTC.

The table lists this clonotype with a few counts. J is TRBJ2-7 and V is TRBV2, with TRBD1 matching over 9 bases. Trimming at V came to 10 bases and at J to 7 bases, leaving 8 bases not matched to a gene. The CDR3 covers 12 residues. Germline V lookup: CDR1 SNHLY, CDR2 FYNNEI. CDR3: CATRTGAGEQYF. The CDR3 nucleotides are TGTGCCACCAGGACAGGGGCAGGAGAGCAGTACTTC. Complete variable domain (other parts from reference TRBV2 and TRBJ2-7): EPEVTQTPSHQVTQMGQEVILRCVPISNHLYFYWYRQILGQKVEFLVSFYNNEISEKSEIFDDQFSVERPDGSNFTLKIRSTKLEDSAMYFCATRTGAGEQYFGPGTRLTVT.

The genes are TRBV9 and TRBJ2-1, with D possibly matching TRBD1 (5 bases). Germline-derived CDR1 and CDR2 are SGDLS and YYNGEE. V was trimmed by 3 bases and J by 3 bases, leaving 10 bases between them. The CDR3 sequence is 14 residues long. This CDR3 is CASSGSQGYNEQFF. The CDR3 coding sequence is TGTGCCAGCAGCGGTTCCCAGGGCTACAATGAGCAGTTCTTC.

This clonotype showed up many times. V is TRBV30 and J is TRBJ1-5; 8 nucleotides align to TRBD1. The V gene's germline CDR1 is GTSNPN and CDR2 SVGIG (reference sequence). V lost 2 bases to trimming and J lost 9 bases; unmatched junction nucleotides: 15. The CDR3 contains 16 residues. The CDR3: CAWSFPTAQGTGPQHF. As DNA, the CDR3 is TGTGCCTGGAGTTTCCCAACTGCGCAGGGGACAGGGCCCCAGCATTTT.

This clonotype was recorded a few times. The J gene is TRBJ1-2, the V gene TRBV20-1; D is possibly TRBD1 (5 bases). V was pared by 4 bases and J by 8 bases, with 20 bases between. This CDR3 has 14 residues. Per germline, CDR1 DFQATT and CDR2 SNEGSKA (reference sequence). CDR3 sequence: CSATPLGIGDGYTF. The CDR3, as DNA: TGCAGTGCTACCCCCTTGGGAATCGGGGACGGCTACACCTTC.

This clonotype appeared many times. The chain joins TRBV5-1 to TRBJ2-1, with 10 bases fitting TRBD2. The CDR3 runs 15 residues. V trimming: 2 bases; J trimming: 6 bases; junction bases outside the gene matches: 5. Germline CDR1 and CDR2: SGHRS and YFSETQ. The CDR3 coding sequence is TGCGCCAGCAGCTTCGCAGCGGGAGGGCCCAATGAGCAGTTCTTC. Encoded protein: CASSFAAGGPNEQFF.

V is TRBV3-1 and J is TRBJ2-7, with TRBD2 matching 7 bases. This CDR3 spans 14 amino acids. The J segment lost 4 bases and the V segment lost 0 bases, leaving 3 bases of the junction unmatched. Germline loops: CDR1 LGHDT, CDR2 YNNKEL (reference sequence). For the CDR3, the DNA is TGTGCCAGCAGCCAAGACCCCGGGGGGTACGAGCAGTACTTC. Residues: CASSQDPGGYEQYF.

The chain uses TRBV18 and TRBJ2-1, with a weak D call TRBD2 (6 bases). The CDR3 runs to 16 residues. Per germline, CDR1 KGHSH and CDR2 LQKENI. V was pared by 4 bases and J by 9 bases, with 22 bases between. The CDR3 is CASSLGLIIGSGEQFF. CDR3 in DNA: TGTGCCAGCTCACTTGGACTAATAATTGGGTCCGGTGAGCAGTTCTTC.

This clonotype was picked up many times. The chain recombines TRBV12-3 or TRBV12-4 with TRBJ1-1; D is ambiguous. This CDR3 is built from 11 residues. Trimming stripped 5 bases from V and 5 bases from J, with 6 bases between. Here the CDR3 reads CASSEWTEAFF. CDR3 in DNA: TGTGCCAGCAGTGAGTGGACTGAAGCTTTCTTT.

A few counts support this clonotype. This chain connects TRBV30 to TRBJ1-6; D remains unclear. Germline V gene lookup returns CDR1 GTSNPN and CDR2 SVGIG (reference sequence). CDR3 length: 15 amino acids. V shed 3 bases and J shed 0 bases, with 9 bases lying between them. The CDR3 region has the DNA TGTGCCTGGAGGGATGAGAGCTCCTATAATTCACCCCTCCACTTT. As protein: CAWRDESSYNSPLHF.

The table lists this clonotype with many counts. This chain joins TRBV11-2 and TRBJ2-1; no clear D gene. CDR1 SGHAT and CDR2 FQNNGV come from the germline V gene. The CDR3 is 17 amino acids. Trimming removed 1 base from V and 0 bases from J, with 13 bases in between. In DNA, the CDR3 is TGTGCCAGCAGCTTAGCTGGCAGTATGAGCTCCTACAATGAGCAGTTCTTC. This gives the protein CASSLAGSMSSYNEQFF.

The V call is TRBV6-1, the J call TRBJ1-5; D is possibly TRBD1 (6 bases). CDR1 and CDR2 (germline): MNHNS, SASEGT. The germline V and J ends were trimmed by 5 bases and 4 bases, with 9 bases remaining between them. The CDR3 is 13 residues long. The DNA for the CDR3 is TGTGCCAGCAGTCACAGGGTAAATCAGCCCCAGCATTTT. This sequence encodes CASSHRVNQPQHF.

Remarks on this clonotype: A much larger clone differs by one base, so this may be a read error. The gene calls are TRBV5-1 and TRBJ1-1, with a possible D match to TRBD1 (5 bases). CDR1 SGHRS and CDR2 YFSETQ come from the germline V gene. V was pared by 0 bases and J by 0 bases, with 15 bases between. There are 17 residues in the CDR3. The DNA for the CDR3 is TGCGCCAGCAGCTTGGCACGGTTTGAGGGGATGAACACTGAAGCTTTCTTT. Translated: CASSLARFEGMNTEAFF. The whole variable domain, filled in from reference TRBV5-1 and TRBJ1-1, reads KAGVTQTPRYLIKTRGQQVTLSCSPISGHRSVSWYQQTPGQGLQFLFEYFSETQRNKGNFPGRFSGRQFSNSRSEMNVSTLELGDSALYLCASSLARFEGMNTEAFFGQGTRLTVV.